This TCR beta chain derives from a study of blood T cell repertoires in COVID-19. Seattle-derived patients entered the study during active infection and were followed longitudinally. CDR1 is SGHTA and CDR2 is FQGTGA in the germline V gene. There are 15 residues in the CDR3. J gave up 6 bases and V 4 bases, and 9 bases lay outside the gene matches. In the original analysis: Researchers report that nucleated cell counts were estimated from reference gene primer amplification. Data came from immunoSEQ multiplex PCR; TCRdb stores just in-frame clones and leaves some out. The V and J calls and clone size come from that table; D and trimming were worked out from the DNA. The table records around 400,000 clones, approximately 89% of them present only once.

The gene calls are TRBV7-3 and TRBJ1-2, with TRBD1 identical over 9 bases. The sample consisted of peripheral blood. The clonotype originates from an older woman with COVID-19, enrolled during active disease. The CDR3 spells CASSSGQGSRDGYTF. CDR3 nucleotide sequence: TGTGCCAGCAGCTCGGGACAGGGATCGAGGGATGGCTACACCTTC.